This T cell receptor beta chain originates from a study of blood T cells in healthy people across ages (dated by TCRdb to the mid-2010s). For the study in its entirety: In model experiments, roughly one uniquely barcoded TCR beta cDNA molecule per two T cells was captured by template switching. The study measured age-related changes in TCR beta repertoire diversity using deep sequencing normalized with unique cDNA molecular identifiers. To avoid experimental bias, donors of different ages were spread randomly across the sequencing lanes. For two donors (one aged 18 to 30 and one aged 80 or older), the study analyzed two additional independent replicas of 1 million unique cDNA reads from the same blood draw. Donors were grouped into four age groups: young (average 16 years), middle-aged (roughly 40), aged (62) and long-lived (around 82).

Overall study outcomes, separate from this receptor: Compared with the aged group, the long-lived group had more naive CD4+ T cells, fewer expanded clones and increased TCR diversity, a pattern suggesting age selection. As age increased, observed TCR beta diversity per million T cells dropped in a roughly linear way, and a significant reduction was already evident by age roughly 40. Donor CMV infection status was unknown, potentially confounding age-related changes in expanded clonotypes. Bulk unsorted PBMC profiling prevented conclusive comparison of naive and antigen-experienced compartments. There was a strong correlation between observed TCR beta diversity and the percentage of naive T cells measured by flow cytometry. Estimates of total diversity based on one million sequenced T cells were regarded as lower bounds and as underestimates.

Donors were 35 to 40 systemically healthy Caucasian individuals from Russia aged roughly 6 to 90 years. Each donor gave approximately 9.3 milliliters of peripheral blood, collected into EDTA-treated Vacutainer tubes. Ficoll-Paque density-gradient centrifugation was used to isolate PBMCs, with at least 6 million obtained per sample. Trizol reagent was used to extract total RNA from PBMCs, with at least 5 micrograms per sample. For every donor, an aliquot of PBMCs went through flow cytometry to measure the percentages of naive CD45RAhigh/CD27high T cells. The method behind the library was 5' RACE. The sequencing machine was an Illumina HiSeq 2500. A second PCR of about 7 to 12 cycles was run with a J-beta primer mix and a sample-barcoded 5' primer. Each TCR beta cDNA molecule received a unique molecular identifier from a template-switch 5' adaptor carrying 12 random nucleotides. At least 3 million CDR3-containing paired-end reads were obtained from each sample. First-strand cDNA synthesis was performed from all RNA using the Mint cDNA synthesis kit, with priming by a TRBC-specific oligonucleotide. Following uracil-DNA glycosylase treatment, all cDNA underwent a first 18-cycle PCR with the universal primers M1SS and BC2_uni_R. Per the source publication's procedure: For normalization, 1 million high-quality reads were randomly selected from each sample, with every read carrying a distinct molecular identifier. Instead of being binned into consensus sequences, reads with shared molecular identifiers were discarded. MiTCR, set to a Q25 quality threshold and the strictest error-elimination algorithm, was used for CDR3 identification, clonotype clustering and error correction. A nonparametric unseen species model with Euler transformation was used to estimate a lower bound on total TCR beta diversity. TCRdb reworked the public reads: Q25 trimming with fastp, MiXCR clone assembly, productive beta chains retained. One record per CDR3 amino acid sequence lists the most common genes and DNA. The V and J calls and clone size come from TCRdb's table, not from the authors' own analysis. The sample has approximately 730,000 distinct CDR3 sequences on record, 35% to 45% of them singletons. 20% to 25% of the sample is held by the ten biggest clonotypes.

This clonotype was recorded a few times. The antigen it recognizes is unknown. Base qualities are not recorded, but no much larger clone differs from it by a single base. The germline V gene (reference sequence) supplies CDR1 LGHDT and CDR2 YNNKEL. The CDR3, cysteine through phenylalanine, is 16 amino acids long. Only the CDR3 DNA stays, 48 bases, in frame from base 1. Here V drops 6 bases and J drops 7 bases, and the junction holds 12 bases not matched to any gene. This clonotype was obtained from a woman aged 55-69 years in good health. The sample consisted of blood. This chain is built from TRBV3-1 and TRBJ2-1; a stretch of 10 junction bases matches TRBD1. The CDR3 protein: CASRATPGQGPNEQFF. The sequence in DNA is TGTGCCAGCAGGGCTACTCCGGGACAGGGGCCAAATGAGCAGTTCTTC.